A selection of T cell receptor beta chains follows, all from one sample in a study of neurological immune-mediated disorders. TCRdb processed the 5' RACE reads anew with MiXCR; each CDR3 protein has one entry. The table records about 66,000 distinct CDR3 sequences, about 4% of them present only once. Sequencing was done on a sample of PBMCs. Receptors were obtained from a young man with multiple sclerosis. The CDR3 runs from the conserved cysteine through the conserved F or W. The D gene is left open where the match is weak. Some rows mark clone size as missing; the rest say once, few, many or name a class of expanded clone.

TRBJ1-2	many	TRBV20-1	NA	TGCAGTGCTAGAGATGAACGCTGGGGCTACACCTTC	CSARDERWGYTF
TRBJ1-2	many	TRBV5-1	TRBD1	TGCGCCAGCAGCTTGGATGGGACAGGGTATGGCTACACCTTC	CASSLDGTGYGYTF
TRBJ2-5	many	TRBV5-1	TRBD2	TGCGCCAGCAGCCAGAGACTAGCGGGGGGCACCCTAAACACCCAGTACTTC	CASSQRLAGGTLNTQYF
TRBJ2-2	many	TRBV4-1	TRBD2	TGCGCCAGCAGCCAAGCCCATCGGGGGGGCCATGGCACCGGGGAGCTGTTTTTT	CASSQAHRGGHGTGELFF
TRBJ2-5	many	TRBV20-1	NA	TGCAGTGCTGTAAGGTTTTTTCGGGGAAGGCAAGAGACCCAGTACTTC	CSAVRFFRGRQETQYF
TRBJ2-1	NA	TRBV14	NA	TGTGCCAGCAGCCAAGACGACCGGGATTACGGTATCTGGTCGGAGCAGTTCTTC	CASSQDDRDYGIWSEQFF
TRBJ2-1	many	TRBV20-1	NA	TGCAGTGCTAGAGGGACAGAGTACAATGAGCAGTTCTTC	CSARGTEYNEQFF
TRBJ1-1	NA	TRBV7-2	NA	TGTGCCAGCAGCTTTACTGGCAGGATAACTGAAGCTTTCTTT	CASSFTGRITEAFF
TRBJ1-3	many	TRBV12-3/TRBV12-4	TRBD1	TGTGCCAGTGAAGACAGGGGAGAAAACACCATATATTTT	CASEDRGENTIYF
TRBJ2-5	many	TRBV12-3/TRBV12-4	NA	TGTGCCAGCAGTTTCGGGCGACAGTCCCAAGAGACCCAGTACTTC	CASSFGRQSQETQYF
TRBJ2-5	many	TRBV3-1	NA	TGTGCCAGCAGTTTTGTAGAGACCCAGTACTTC	CASSFVETQYF
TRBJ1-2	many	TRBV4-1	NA	TGCGCCAGCAGCCAAGAATGGGGGGAGCGGGGCTACACCTTC	CASSQEWGERGYTF
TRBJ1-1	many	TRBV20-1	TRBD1	TGCAGTGCTAGGGAAGGGACACAGGGGGGGACCACTGAAGCTTTCTTT	CSAREGTQGGTTEAFF
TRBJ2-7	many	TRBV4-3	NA	TGCGCCAGCAGCCAAAACCCCGGGACCGAGACGGGGGAGCAGTACTTC	CASSQNPGTETGEQYF
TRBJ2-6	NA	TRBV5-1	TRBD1	TGCGCCAGCAGCTTGTCAACAGGGGCGCTGCGTGGGGCCAACGTCCTGACTTTC	CASSLSTGALRGANVLTF
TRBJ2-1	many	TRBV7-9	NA	TGTGCCAGCAGCTTAGCTAGCTCCTACAATGAGCAGTTCTTC	CASSLASSYNEQFF
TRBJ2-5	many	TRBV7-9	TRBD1	TGTGCCAGCAGCCCCCGGGACAGGGAGACCCAGTACTTC	CASSPRDRETQYF
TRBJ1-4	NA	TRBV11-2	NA	TGTGCCAGCAGCTCTCTCCGGACAAGGGAGATTAATGAAAAACTGTTTTTT	CASSSLRTREINEKLFF
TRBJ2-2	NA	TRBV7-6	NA	TGTGCCAGCAGCTCCCGCCTGCCCGGGGAGCTGTTTTTT	CASSSRLPGELFF
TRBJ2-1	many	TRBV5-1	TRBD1	TGCGCCAGCAGCGAGACAGGGTACAATGAGCAGTTCTTC	CASSETGYNEQFF
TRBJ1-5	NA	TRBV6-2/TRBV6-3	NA	TGTGCCAGCAGCCCCCGGTGGGAGCAGCCCCAGCATTTT	CASSPRWEQPQHF
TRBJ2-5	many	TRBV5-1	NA	TGCGCCAGCAGCTTGGAAGAGTCTTGGCTAGCACCCGAGACCCAGTACTTC	CASSLEESWLAPETQYF
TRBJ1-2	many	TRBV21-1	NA	TGTGCCAGCAGCAAGCTCGACAGGTCGAACACCTTC	CASSKLDRSNTF
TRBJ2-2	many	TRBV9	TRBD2	TGTGCCAGCAGCGGACAGACTAGCGGGGGGGCCACCGGGGAGCTGTTTTTT	CASSGQTSGGATGELFF
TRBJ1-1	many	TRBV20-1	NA	TGCAGTGCTACATCCTTTTTGAACACTGAAGCTTTCTTT	CSATSFLNTEAFF
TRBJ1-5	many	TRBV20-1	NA	TGCAGTGCGCAAAACCGGGACCGCAAGTGGCCCCAGCATTTT	CSAQNRDRKWPQHF
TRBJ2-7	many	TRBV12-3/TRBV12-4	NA	TGTGCCAGCAGTTTAGCTAGTGGCGCCTACGAGCAGTACTTC	CASSLASGAYEQYF
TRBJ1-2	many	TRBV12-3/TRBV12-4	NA	TGTGCCAGCAGCCTACAGGGAGGTGGCTATGGCTACACCTTC	CASSLQGGGYGYTF
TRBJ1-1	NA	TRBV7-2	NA	TGTGCCAGCAGCTTCTTCTGGGGGGCGGACACTGAAGCTTTCTTT	CASSFFWGADTEAFF
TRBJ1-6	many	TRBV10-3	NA	TGTGCCATCAGGCCCAGTGGGGATTCACCCCTCCACTTT	CAIRPSGDSPLHF
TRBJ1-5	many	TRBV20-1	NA	TGCAGTGCTACCCCGACCGATCCCAATCAGCCCCAGCATTTT	CSATPTDPNQPQHF
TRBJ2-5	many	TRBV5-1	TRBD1	TGCGCCAGCAGCTTGCTTTTGGGACAGCGGAATACCCAGTACTTC	CASSLLLGQRNTQYF
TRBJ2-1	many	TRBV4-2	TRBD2	TGTGCCAGCAGCCAAGACGCGGGGGGCCTCTACAATGAGCAGTTCTTC	CASSQDAGGLYNEQFF
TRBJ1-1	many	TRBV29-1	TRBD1	TGCAGCGTTCCAAGGGACAGTCAAGCTTTCTTT	CSVPRDSQAFF
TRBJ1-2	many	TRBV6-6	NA	TGTGCCAGCAGTTACGACAACGGCTACACCTTC	CASSYDNGYTF
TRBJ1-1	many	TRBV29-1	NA	TGCAGCGTTGAGGGGTTACACCAAAGGGACACTGAAGCTTTCTTT	CSVEGLHQRDTEAFF
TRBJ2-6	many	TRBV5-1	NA	TGCGCCAGCAGTACCGGACGGAGCTCTGGGGCCAACGTCCTGACTTTC	CASSTGRSSGANVLTF
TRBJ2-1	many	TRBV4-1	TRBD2	TGCGCCAGCAGCCAAGATGCGCCCCGGGGGGTCTCCTACAATGAGCAGTTCTTC	CASSQDAPRGVSYNEQFF
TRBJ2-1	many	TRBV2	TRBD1	TGTGCCAGCAGTGAACACGGGACAGGATCCTACAATGAGCAGTTCTTC	CASSEHGTGSYNEQFF
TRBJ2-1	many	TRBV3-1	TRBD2	TGTGCCAGCAGCCAAGCGGGGGGGATTGAGCAGTTCTTC	CASSQAGGIEQFF
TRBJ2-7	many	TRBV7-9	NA	TGTGCCAGCAGCTTAGGAGTTTACGAGCAGTACTTC	CASSLGVYEQYF
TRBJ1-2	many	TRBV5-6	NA	TGTGCCAGCAGCTTGATAGGGCTTGATGGCTACACCTTC	CASSLIGLDGYTF
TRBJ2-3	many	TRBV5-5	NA	TGTGCCAGCAGCTTGGAAATGGAGGTGGTAACGGATACGCAGTATTTT	CASSLEMEVVTDTQYF
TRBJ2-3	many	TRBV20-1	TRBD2	TGCAGTGCAAGACTAGCGGGGCCGAGCACAGATACGCAGTATTTT	CSARLAGPSTDTQYF
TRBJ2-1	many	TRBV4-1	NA	TGCGCCAGCAGCCCGGAGGGCTCCGGGACACGGCAGTTCTTC	CASSPEGSGTRQFF
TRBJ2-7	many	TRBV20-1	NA	TGCAGTCTAAGTTCGGACACCAATTCCTACGAGCAGTACTTC	CSLSSDTNSYEQYF